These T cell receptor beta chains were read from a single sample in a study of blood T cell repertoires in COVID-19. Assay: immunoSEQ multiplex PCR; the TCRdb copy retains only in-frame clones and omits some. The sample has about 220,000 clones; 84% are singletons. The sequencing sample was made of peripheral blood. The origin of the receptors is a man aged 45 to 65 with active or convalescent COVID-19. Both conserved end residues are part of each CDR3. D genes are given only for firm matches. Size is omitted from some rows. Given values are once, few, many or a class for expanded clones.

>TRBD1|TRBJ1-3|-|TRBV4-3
CASSQRTGGSGNTIYF
TGCGCCAGCAGCCAGCGGACAGGCGGCTCTGGAAACACCATATATTTT
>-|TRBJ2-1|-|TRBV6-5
CASSFGGWQFF
TGTGCCAGCAGTTTTGGAGGGTGGCAGTTCTTC
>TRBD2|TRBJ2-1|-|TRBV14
CASSQELAFVDTYNEQFF
TGTGCCAGCAGCCAAGAACTAGCGTTCGTGGACACTTACAATGAGCAGTTCTTC
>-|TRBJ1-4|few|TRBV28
CASSSTGPTNEKLFF
TGTGCCAGCAGTTCTACAGGTCCAACTAATGAAAAACTGTTTTTT
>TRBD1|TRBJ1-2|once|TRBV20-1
CSASSALTGDYGYTF
TGCAGTGCTAGTAGCGCCTTAACAGGGGACTATGGCTACACCTTC
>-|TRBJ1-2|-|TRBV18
CASSQRIQGFYGYTF
TGTGCCAGCTCACAGAGAATACAGGGATTCTATGGCTACACCTTC
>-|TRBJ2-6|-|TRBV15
CATSRDGPRTAGANVLTF
TGTGCCACCAGCAGAGACGGGCCCCGGACAGCTGGGGCCAACGTCCTGACTTTC
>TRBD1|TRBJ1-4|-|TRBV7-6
CASSPGGSDRVNEKLFF
TGTGCCAGCAGCCCCGGCGGGTCGGACAGGGTTAATGAAAAACTGTTTTTT
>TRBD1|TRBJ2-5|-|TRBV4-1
CASSQPRDRTHQTQYF
TGCGCCAGCAGCCAACCCCGGGACAGGACCCACCAGACCCAGTACTTC
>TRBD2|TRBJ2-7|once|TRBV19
CASSEYPPGLAAEQYF
TGTGCCAGTAGCGAATATCCGCCGGGACTAGCTGCCGAGCAGTACTTC
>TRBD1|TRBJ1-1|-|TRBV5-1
CASSLYPPGQGNTEAFF
TGCGCCAGCAGCTTATACCCGCCGGGACAGGGGAACACTGAAGCTTTCTTT
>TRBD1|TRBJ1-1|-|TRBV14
CASSPWTGLNTEAFF
TGTGCCAGCAGCCCATGGACAGGTCTCAACACTGAAGCTTTCTTT
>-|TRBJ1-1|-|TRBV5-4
CASSLAGGLTEAFF
TGTGCCAGCAGCTTGGCCGGCGGTCTCACTGAAGCTTTCTTT
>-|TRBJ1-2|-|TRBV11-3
CASSLRRRSYGYTF
TGTGCCAGCAGCTTAAGGAGACGGTCCTATGGCTACACCTTC
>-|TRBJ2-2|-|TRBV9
CASSVLATNTGELFF
TGTGCCAGCAGCGTACTAGCGACGAACACCGGGGAGCTGTTTTTT
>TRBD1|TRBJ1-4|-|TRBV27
CASSPFGTANEKLFF
TGTGCCAGCAGCCCTTTCGGGACAGCTAATGAAAAACTGTTTTTT
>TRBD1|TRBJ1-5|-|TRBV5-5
CASSIGTGNQPQHF
TGTGCCAGCAGCATAGGGACAGGTAATCAGCCCCAGCATTTT
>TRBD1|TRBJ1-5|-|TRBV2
CASTLRQGVIQPQHF
TGTGCCAGCACCTTAAGACAGGGAGTAATTCAGCCCCAGCATTTT
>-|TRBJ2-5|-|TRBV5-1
CASSVLAAVKETQYF
TGCGCCAGCAGCGTACTGGCGGCGGTTAAAGAGACCCAGTACTTC
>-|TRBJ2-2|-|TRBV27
CASSFGRTSTLLKGELFF
TGTGCCAGCAGTTTTGGCCGCACTAGCACGCTTCTAAAGGGGGAGCTGTTTTTT
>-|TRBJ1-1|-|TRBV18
CASSPGSLNTEAFF
TGTGCCAGCTCACCCGGGTCCTTGAACACTGAAGCTTTCTTT
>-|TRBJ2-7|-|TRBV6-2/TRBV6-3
CASSYGWGGSYEQYF
TGTGCCAGCAGTTACGGTTGGGGAGGCTCCTACGAGCAGTACTTC
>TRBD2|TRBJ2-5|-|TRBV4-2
CASSQDWGGQETQYF
TGTGCCAGCAGCCAAGATTGGGGGGGCCAAGAGACCCAGTACTTC
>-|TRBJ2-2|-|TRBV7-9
CASSSLRASNTGELFF
TGTGCCAGCAGCTCACTCAGGGCCTCGAACACCGGGGAGCTGTTTTTT
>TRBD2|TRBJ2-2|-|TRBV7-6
CASSLVTSGRAGELFF
TGTGCCAGCAGCTTAGTAACTAGCGGGAGGGCCGGGGAGCTGTTTTTT
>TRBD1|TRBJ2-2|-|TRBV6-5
CASRPQPGGNGELFF
TGTGCCAGCAGACCTCAGCCAGGGGGCAACGGGGAGCTGTTTTTT
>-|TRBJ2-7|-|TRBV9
CASSAQDSPGYEQYF
TGTGCCAGCAGCGCCCAAGACTCCCCAGGGTACGAGCAGTACTTC
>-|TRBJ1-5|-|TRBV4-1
CASSQDGEWGNQPQHF
TGCGCCAGCAGCCAAGACGGGGAGTGGGGCAATCAGCCCCAGCATTTT
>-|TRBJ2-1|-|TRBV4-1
CASSQDAQRAYNEQFF
TGCGCCAGCAGCCAAGATGCCCAGCGGGCCTACAATGAGCAGTTCTTC
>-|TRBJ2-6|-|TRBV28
CASRPGFWGSGANVLTF
TGTGCCAGCAGGCCGGGATTCTGGGGCTCTGGGGCCAACGTCCTGACTTTC
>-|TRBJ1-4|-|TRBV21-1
CASSKGTGNEKLFF
TGTGCCAGCAGCAAAGGGACAGGTAATGAAAAACTGTTTTTT